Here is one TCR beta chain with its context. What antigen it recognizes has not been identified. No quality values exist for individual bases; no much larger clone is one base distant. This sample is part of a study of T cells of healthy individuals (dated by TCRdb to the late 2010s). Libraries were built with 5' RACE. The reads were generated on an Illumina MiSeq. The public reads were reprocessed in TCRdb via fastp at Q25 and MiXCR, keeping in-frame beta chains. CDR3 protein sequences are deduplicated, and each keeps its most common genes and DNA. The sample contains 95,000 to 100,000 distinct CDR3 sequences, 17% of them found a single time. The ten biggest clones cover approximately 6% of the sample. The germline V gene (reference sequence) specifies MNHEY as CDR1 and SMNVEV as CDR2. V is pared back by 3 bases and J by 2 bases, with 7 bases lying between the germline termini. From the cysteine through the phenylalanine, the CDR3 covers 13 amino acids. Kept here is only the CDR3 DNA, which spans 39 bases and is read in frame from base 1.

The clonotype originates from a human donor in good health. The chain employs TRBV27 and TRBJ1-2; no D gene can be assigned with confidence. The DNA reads TGTGCCAGCAGTTTTTCAGTCAACTATGGCTACACCTTC. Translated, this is CASSFSVNYGYTF.